Listed below are T cell receptor beta chains from one sample, sequenced in a study of T-cell memory formation after mild COVID-19. One entry per CDR3 protein, called by TCRdb with MiXCR from the 5' RACE reads. The data contain over 150,000 distinct CDR3 sequences, roughly a fifth of them singletons. Sequencing used PBMCs or a T cell subset sorted from them (not recorded which). These receptors were taken from an adult woman who had mild COVID-19 (a few samples of this study predate the infection). Cell type and time point are not known. Each CDR3 is given with its conserved first and last residue. D genes are given only for firm matches. The size of a clone is reported for some rows only, either as once, few or many, or as a class for expanded clones.

clone_size: .; d_call: TRBD2; j_call: TRBJ2-1; v_call: TRBV20-1; cdr3_aa: CSATGTSDLYNEQFF; cdr3_nt: TGCAGTGCCACCGGGACTAGCGACCTATACAATGAGCAGTTCTTC
clone_size: .; d_call: .; j_call: TRBJ2-3; v_call: TRBV12-3/TRBV12-4; cdr3_aa: CASSVGGLHTYTDTQYF; cdr3_nt: TGTGCCAGTTCGGTAGGGGGGTTACACACTTACACAGATACGCAGTATTTT
clone_size: .; d_call: .; j_call: TRBJ1-2; v_call: TRBV7-9; cdr3_aa: CASSLPENYGYTF; cdr3_nt: TGTGCCAGCAGCTTACCGGAGAACTATGGCTACACCTTC
clone_size: few; d_call: .; j_call: TRBJ2-2; v_call: TRBV5-1; cdr3_aa: CASSSQRTGELFF; cdr3_nt: TGCGCCAGCAGCTCGCAGCGGACCGGGGAGCTGTTTTTT
clone_size: .; d_call: TRBD2; j_call: TRBJ2-1; v_call: TRBV25-1; cdr3_aa: CASSVGGYNEQFF; cdr3_nt: TGTGCCAGCAGTGTCGGGGGGTACAATGAGCAGTTCTTC
clone_size: .; d_call: TRBD1; j_call: TRBJ1-4; v_call: TRBV11-2; cdr3_aa: CASSDYPGQGTNEKLFF; cdr3_nt: TGTGCCAGCAGCGACTACCCCGGACAGGGGACTAATGAAAAACTGTTTTTT
clone_size: .; d_call: .; j_call: TRBJ1-2; v_call: TRBV5-1; cdr3_aa: CASSYATVDYGYTF; cdr3_nt: TGCGCCAGCAGCTATGCGACCGTTGACTATGGCTACACCTTC
clone_size: few; d_call: .; j_call: TRBJ1-2; v_call: TRBV6-5; cdr3_aa: CASSYRTSYGYTF; cdr3_nt: TGTGCCAGCAGTTACCGGACCTCCTATGGCTACACCTTC
clone_size: .; d_call: TRBD1; j_call: TRBJ1-2; v_call: TRBV5-6; cdr3_aa: CASSLVVGDRDGYTF; cdr3_nt: TGTGCCAGCAGCTTGGTTGTAGGGGACAGGGATGGCTACACCTTC
clone_size: .; d_call: TRBD1; j_call: TRBJ1-2; v_call: TRBV29-1; cdr3_aa: CSTIPGQGYYGYTF; cdr3_nt: TGCAGCACGATACCGGGACAGGGGTACTATGGCTACACCTTC
clone_size: few; d_call: .; j_call: TRBJ1-2; v_call: TRBV20-1; cdr3_aa: CSARDWGLTTHGYTF; cdr3_nt: TGCAGTGCTAGAGATTGGGGGCTCACGACCCATGGCTACACCTTC
clone_size: .; d_call: TRBD1; j_call: TRBJ2-3; v_call: TRBV7-2; cdr3_aa: CASSVDRGRGTDTQYF; cdr3_nt: TGTGCCAGCAGCGTCGACAGGGGGCGGGGTACAGATACGCAGTATTTT
clone_size: .; d_call: .; j_call: TRBJ2-7; v_call: TRBV4-1; cdr3_aa: CASSQMVTYEQYF; cdr3_nt: TGCGCCAGCAGCCAAATGGTTACCTACGAGCAGTACTTC
clone_size: .; d_call: .; j_call: TRBJ2-7; v_call: TRBV4-3; cdr3_aa: CASSQTQGNEQYF; cdr3_nt: TGCGCCAGCAGCCAAACACAGGGAAACGAGCAGTACTTC
clone_size: few; d_call: TRBD2; j_call: TRBJ2-7; v_call: TRBV9; cdr3_aa: CASSVAGTSGYEQYF; cdr3_nt: TGTGCCAGCAGCGTAGCCGGGACTAGCGGGTACGAGCAGTACTTC
clone_size: few; d_call: TRBD1; j_call: TRBJ1-6; v_call: TRBV12-3/TRBV12-4; cdr3_aa: CASSHPGQGSYPPLHF; cdr3_nt: TGTGCCAGCAGCCACCCCGGACAGGGGTCGTACCCACCCCTCCACTTT
clone_size: .; d_call: TRBD2; j_call: TRBJ2-7; v_call: TRBV7-9; cdr3_aa: CASSFGLAFYEQYF; cdr3_nt: TGTGCCAGCAGCTTCGGACTAGCGTTTTACGAGCAGTACTTC
clone_size: few; d_call: .; j_call: TRBJ1-5; v_call: TRBV12-3/TRBV12-4; cdr3_aa: CASSLSLTYNEPQHF; cdr3_nt: TGTGCCAGCAGTTTATCCCTAACTTATAACGAGCCCCAGCATTTT
clone_size: .; d_call: TRBD1; j_call: TRBJ2-7; v_call: TRBV29-1; cdr3_aa: CSVEGTGTYEQYF; cdr3_nt: TGCAGCGTTGAGGGGACAGGGACCTACGAGCAGTACTTC
clone_size: .; d_call: .; j_call: TRBJ2-7; v_call: TRBV9; cdr3_aa: CASSVGDGPYEQYF; cdr3_nt: TGTGCCAGCAGCGTCGGGGACGGGCCCTACGAGCAGTACTTC
clone_size: few; d_call: .; j_call: TRBJ2-7; v_call: TRBV9; cdr3_aa: CASSVATGSYEQYF; cdr3_nt: TGTGCCAGCAGCGTAGCTACGGGGTCCTACGAGCAGTACTTC
clone_size: .; d_call: .; j_call: TRBJ1-2; v_call: TRBV7-6; cdr3_aa: CASSLGESGYTF; cdr3_nt: TGTGCCAGCAGCTTAGGGGAATCTGGCTACACCTTC
clone_size: .; d_call: TRBD2; j_call: TRBJ2-7; v_call: TRBV29-1; cdr3_aa: CSVGGSAGIAYEQYF; cdr3_nt: TGCAGCGTTGGTGGTTCAGCGGGGATAGCCTACGAGCAGTACTTC
clone_size: many; d_call: .; j_call: TRBJ2-1; v_call: TRBV24-1; cdr3_aa: CATSDGQLYNEQFF; cdr3_nt: TGTGCCACCAGTGACGGGCAGCTATACAATGAGCAGTTCTTC
clone_size: .; d_call: TRBD2; j_call: TRBJ2-7; v_call: TRBV20-1; cdr3_aa: CSARDNGSSGGSEQYF; cdr3_nt: TGCAGTGCTAGAGATAACGGGTCTAGCGGGGGTTCCGAGCAGTACTTC
clone_size: .; d_call: .; j_call: TRBJ2-3; v_call: TRBV27; cdr3_aa: CASSFIGDTQYF; cdr3_nt: TGTGCCAGCAGTTTTATCGGGGATACGCAGTATTTT
clone_size: .; d_call: .; j_call: TRBJ1-1; v_call: TRBV19; cdr3_aa: CASFLTEAFF; cdr3_nt: TGTGCCAGTTTCCTCACTGAAGCTTTCTTT
clone_size: many; d_call: .; j_call: TRBJ1-1; v_call: TRBV28; cdr3_aa: CASSLLRQGQNTEAFF; cdr3_nt: TGTGCCAGCAGTTTGTTGCGGCAGGGACAAAACACTGAAGCTTTCTTT
clone_size: many; d_call: .; j_call: TRBJ2-6; v_call: TRBV7-9; cdr3_aa: CASSLGSGANVLTF; cdr3_nt: TGTGCCAGCAGCCTTGGTTCTGGGGCCAACGTCCTGACTTTC
clone_size: .; d_call: .; j_call: TRBJ2-5; v_call: TRBV7-6; cdr3_aa: CASGASIQETQYF; cdr3_nt: TGTGCCAGCGGGGCTAGTATCCAAGAGACCCAGTACTTC
clone_size: .; d_call: .; j_call: TRBJ2-7; v_call: TRBV27; cdr3_aa: CASSPRDTVYEQYF; cdr3_nt: TGTGCCAGCAGTCCCCGCGACACAGTTTACGAGCAGTACTTC
clone_size: .; d_call: .; j_call: TRBJ2-7; v_call: TRBV25-1; cdr3_aa: CASSEYSLEADSYEQYF; cdr3_nt: TGTGCCAGCAGTGAATATAGCCTTGAGGCCGACTCCTACGAGCAGTACTTC
clone_size: few; d_call: .; j_call: TRBJ1-1; v_call: TRBV20-1; cdr3_aa: CSAREFLRGAGTEAFF; cdr3_nt: TGCAGTGCTAGAGAATTTCTCAGGGGAGCGGGAACTGAAGCTTTCTTT
clone_size: few; d_call: .; j_call: TRBJ2-1; v_call: TRBV10-3; cdr3_aa: CAISPDRFQANEQFF; cdr3_nt: TGTGCCATCAGTCCGGACAGATTTCAAGCCAATGAGCAGTTCTTC
clone_size: few; d_call: .; j_call: TRBJ1-2; v_call: TRBV19; cdr3_aa: CASSMPGTYGYTF; cdr3_nt: TGTGCCAGTAGTATGCCCGGGACCTATGGCTACACCTTC
clone_size: .; d_call: .; j_call: TRBJ2-7; v_call: TRBV10-3; cdr3_aa: CAISESLSGGVEQYF; cdr3_nt: TGTGCCATCAGTGAGTCCCTATCCGGTGGGGTCGAGCAGTACTTC
clone_size: .; d_call: .; j_call: TRBJ2-2; v_call: TRBV5-5; cdr3_aa: CASTSSSGELFF; cdr3_nt: TGTGCCAGCACCTCATCGTCCGGGGAGCTGTTTTTT
clone_size: .; d_call: TRBD1; j_call: TRBJ1-5; v_call: TRBV24-1; cdr3_aa: CATSDTGTGVSNQPQHF; cdr3_nt: TGTGCCACCAGTGACACCGGGACAGGGGTAAGCAATCAGCCCCAGCATTTT
clone_size: .; d_call: .; j_call: TRBJ2-3; v_call: TRBV9; cdr3_aa: CASSVGWTDFTDTQYF; cdr3_nt: TGTGCCAGCAGCGTAGGGTGGACAGACTTCACAGATACGCAGTATTTT
clone_size: .; d_call: TRBD2; j_call: TRBJ2-7; v_call: TRBV18; cdr3_aa: CASSEPTSGSVYEQYF; cdr3_nt: TGTGCCAGCTCAGAGCCGACTAGCGGGAGTGTCTACGAGCAGTACTTC
clone_size: .; d_call: TRBD1; j_call: TRBJ2-1; v_call: TRBV7-6; cdr3_aa: CASSARDRPYNEQFF; cdr3_nt: TGTGCCAGCAGCGCCCGGGACAGGCCTTACAATGAGCAGTTCTTC
clone_size: few; d_call: .; j_call: TRBJ1-1; v_call: TRBV7-9; cdr3_aa: CASSPTGGYGRNTEAFF; cdr3_nt: TGTGCCAGCAGCCCGACCGGCGGGTATGGGAGAAACACTGAAGCTTTCTTT
clone_size: .; d_call: TRBD1; j_call: TRBJ2-5; v_call: TRBV6-2/TRBV6-3; cdr3_aa: CASSPLDRGLQETQYF; cdr3_nt: TGTGCCAGCAGCCCCCTGGACAGGGGATTACAAGAGACCCAGTACTTC
clone_size: few; d_call: .; j_call: TRBJ2-2; v_call: TRBV9; cdr3_aa: CASRRGTANTGELFF; cdr3_nt: TGTGCCAGCAGGAGAGGGACTGCGAACACCGGGGAGCTGTTTTTT
clone_size: .; d_call: .; j_call: TRBJ2-7; v_call: TRBV15; cdr3_aa: CATSRDAPQTSDAYF; cdr3_nt: TGTGCCACCAGCAGAGATGCTCCGCAGACCTCAGATGCGTACTTC
clone_size: .; d_call: TRBD1; j_call: TRBJ2-7; v_call: TRBV3-1; cdr3_aa: CASSPEDRAIYEQYF; cdr3_nt: TGTGCCAGCAGCCCTGAGGACAGGGCGATATACGAGCAGTACTTC
clone_size: .; d_call: .; j_call: TRBJ2-7; v_call: TRBV20-1; cdr3_aa: CSAESTLGGTTYEQYF; cdr3_nt: TGCAGTGCAGAGTCGACTTTGGGAGGAACGACCTACGAGCAGTACTTC
clone_size: .; d_call: .; j_call: TRBJ2-3; v_call: TRBV9; cdr3_aa: CASSVEGALRDTQYF; cdr3_nt: TGTGCCAGCAGCGTAGAGGGAGCCCTTAGAGATACGCAGTATTTT
clone_size: .; d_call: .; j_call: TRBJ2-1; v_call: TRBV20-1; cdr3_aa: CSARRGVNEQFF; cdr3_nt: TGCAGTGCCCGAAGGGGAGTGAATGAGCAGTTCTTC
clone_size: few; d_call: .; j_call: TRBJ2-5; v_call: TRBV4-1; cdr3_aa: CASSQDGRLAQETQYF; cdr3_nt: TGCGCCAGCAGCCAAGATGGACGTCTAGCACAAGAGACCCAGTACTTC
clone_size: .; d_call: TRBD1; j_call: TRBJ2-7; v_call: TRBV4-1; cdr3_aa: CASSVRDRGDEQYF; cdr3_nt: TGCGCCAGCAGCGTACGGGACAGGGGGGACGAGCAGTACTTC
clone_size: .; d_call: .; j_call: TRBJ2-1; v_call: TRBV30; cdr3_aa: CAWSVWGVERQFF; cdr3_nt: TGTGCCTGGAGTGTATGGGGGGTTGAAAGGCAGTTCTTC